This T cell receptor (beta chain) was identified during a study of cytomegalovirus exposure and HLA in healthy donors. Across the whole study: When 398 donors were genotyped, roughly four fifths of them were found to fall in the Caucasian-associated ancestry cluster.

Trimming took 7 bases from V and 7 from J, leaving 14 bases between them. The CDR3 has 12 residues. CDR1 is SGHRS, CDR2 YFSETQ, per germline. The PCR employed 60 Vbeta primers together with 13 Jbeta primers. Produced via immunoSEQ multiplex PCR; TCRdb's table is partial and in-frame only. The data show 150,000 to 200,000 clones, around 78% seen once. Material: PBMCs. This rearrangement joins TRBV5-1 to TRBJ1-1; no firm D call. The clonotype comes from a woman aged 40 to 49 in good health and CMV-seronegative. The CDR3 sequence is CASSRAGNEAFF. The CDR3 DNA reads TGCGCCAGCTCTCGGGCGGGAAATGAAGCTTTCTTT.